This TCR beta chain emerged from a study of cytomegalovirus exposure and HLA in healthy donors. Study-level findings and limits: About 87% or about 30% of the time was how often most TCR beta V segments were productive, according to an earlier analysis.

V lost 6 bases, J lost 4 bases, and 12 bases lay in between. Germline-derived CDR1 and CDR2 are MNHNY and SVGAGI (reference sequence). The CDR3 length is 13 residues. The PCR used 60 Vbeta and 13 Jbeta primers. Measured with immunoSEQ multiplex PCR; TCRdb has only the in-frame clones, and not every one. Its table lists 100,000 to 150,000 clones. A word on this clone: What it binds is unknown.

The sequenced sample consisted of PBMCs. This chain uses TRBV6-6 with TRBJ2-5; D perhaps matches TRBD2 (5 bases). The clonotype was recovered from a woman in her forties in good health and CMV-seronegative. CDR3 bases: TGTGCCAGCAGCTTCAGCGAGGGAGAGACCCAGTACTTC. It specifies CASSFSEGETQYF.